The rows below give T cell receptor beta chains drawn from one sample of a study of memory CD4+ T cells and cytomegalovirus serostatus. The assay was immunoSEQ multiplex PCR, and TCRdb's table has in-frame clones only and misses some. The sample consists of 50,000 to 65,000 clones, around 83% of them appearing once. The sample taken for sequencing was memory CD4+ T cells from blood. Source of these receptors: an adult in good health and CMV-seropositive. Both conserved end residues are part of each CDR3. Fields, in order: D gene, clone size, CDR3 length, J gene, V gene, CDR3 protein, CDR3 DNA. The D gene is left open where the match is weak. The size of a clone is reported for some rows only, either as once, few or many, or as a class for expanded clones.

d_call: -
clone_size: -
cdr3_length: 16
j_call: TRBJ1-1
v_call: TRBV5-1
cdr3_aa: CASSLSGIGVGTEAFF
cdr3_nt: TGCGCCAGCAGCTTGTCGGGGATTGGGGTAGGCACTGAAGCTTTCTTT

d_call: -
clone_size: -
cdr3_length: 15
j_call: TRBJ1-2
v_call: TRBV2
cdr3_aa: CASSEAGQGRGGYTF
cdr3_nt: TGTGCCAGCAGTGAAGCTGGGCAGGGAAGGGGTGGCTACACCTTC

d_call: TRBD1
clone_size: -
cdr3_length: 18
j_call: TRBJ2-2
v_call: TRBV10-3
cdr3_aa: CAISERRGGQGANGELFF
cdr3_nt: TGTGCCATCAGTGAGCGAAGGGGGGGACAGGGGGCGAACGGGGAGCTGTTTTTT

d_call: TRBD1
clone_size: -
cdr3_length: 16
j_call: TRBJ2-3
v_call: TRBV12-5
cdr3_aa: CASGPLQGVGTDTQYF
cdr3_nt: TGTGCTAGTGGTCCCCTCCAGGGGGTGGGCACAGATACGCAGTATTTT

d_call: -
clone_size: -
cdr3_length: 12
j_call: TRBJ2-1
v_call: TRBV12-5
cdr3_aa: CASTGNYNEQFF
cdr3_nt: TGTGCTAGTACGGGGAACTACAATGAGCAGTTCTTC

d_call: -
clone_size: few
cdr3_length: 16
j_call: TRBJ1-1
v_call: TRBV18
cdr3_aa: CASSPPNRGGNTEAFF
cdr3_nt: TGTGCCAGCTCACCACCGAACCGGGGCGGCAACACTGAAGCTTTCTTT

d_call: -
clone_size: -
cdr3_length: 14
j_call: TRBJ2-5
v_call: TRBV7-2
cdr3_aa: CASSLEGSRGTQYF
cdr3_nt: TGTGCCAGCAGTTTAGAAGGCTCGCGGGGGACCCAGTACTTC

d_call: -
clone_size: -
cdr3_length: 16
j_call: TRBJ2-3
v_call: TRBV19
cdr3_aa: CASSTIRLLSTDTQYF
cdr3_nt: TGTGCCAGTAGTACGATACGTCTACTTAGCACAGATACGCAGTATTTT

d_call: -
clone_size: -
cdr3_length: 15
j_call: TRBJ1-5
v_call: TRBV2
cdr3_aa: CASTPGGLSNQPQHF
cdr3_nt: TGTGCCAGCACCCCGGGGGGGTTGAGCAATCAGCCCCAGCATTTT

d_call: -
clone_size: -
cdr3_length: 13
j_call: TRBJ2-2
v_call: TRBV7-3
cdr3_aa: CASSFQADGELFF
cdr3_nt: TGTGCCAGCAGCTTTCAAGCGGACGGGGAGCTGTTTTTT

d_call: TRBD2
clone_size: -
cdr3_length: 17
j_call: TRBJ2-3
v_call: TRBV28
cdr3_aa: CASSSPVTSGRTDTQYF
cdr3_nt: TGTGCCAGCAGTTCCCCTGTGACTAGCGGGAGGACAGATACGCAGTATTTT

d_call: -
clone_size: -
cdr3_length: 15
j_call: TRBJ2-3
v_call: TRBV25-1
cdr3_aa: CASTSRRDITDTQYF
cdr3_nt: TGTGCCAGCACCTCGCGCCGGGACATCACAGATACGCAGTATTTT

d_call: -
clone_size: -
cdr3_length: 13
j_call: TRBJ2-3
v_call: TRBV7-2
cdr3_aa: CASSLSATDTQYF
cdr3_nt: TGTGCCAGCAGCTTATCTGCCACAGATACGCAGTATTTT

d_call: -
clone_size: -
cdr3_length: 16
j_call: TRBJ2-6
v_call: TRBV6-5
cdr3_aa: CASSYSGSSGANVLTF
cdr3_nt: TGTGCCAGCAGTTACTCAGGGTCCTCTGGGGCCAACGTCCTGACTTTC

d_call: -
clone_size: -
cdr3_length: 16
j_call: TRBJ2-5
v_call: TRBV29-1
cdr3_aa: CSVEDPLPGRKETQYF
cdr3_nt: TGCAGCGTTGAAGATCCTCTTCCGGGACGCAAAGAGACCCAGTACTTC

d_call: TRBD2
clone_size: -
cdr3_length: 15
j_call: TRBJ2-1
v_call: TRBV5-1
cdr3_aa: CASSFGTSGYNEQFF
cdr3_nt: TGCGCCAGCAGCTTCGGGACTAGCGGTTACAATGAGCAGTTCTTC

d_call: -
clone_size: -
cdr3_length: 13
j_call: TRBJ2-2
v_call: TRBV27
cdr3_aa: CASRPRDTGELFF
cdr3_nt: TGTGCCAGCAGGCCCAGGGACACCGGGGAGCTGTTTTTT

d_call: -
clone_size: -
cdr3_length: 14
j_call: TRBJ2-6
v_call: TRBV6-6
cdr3_aa: CASSFGSGANVLTF
cdr3_nt: TGTGCCAGCAGTTTTGGTTCTGGGGCCAACGTCCTGACTTTC

d_call: TRBD1
clone_size: -
cdr3_length: 15
j_call: TRBJ1-4
v_call: TRBV5-4
cdr3_aa: CASSSGDRANEKLFF
cdr3_nt: TGTGCCAGCAGCTCGGGGGACAGGGCTAATGAAAAACTGTTTTTT

d_call: -
clone_size: few
cdr3_length: 14
j_call: TRBJ2-3
v_call: TRBV6-5
cdr3_aa: CASRPTLGTDTQYF
cdr3_nt: TGTGCCAGTAGACCGACCTTAGGAACAGATACGCAGTATTTT

d_call: -
clone_size: -
cdr3_length: 12
j_call: TRBJ2-2
v_call: TRBV6-1
cdr3_aa: CASNLNTGELFF
cdr3_nt: TGTGCCAGCAACCTAAATACCGGGGAGCTGTTTTTT

d_call: -
clone_size: -
cdr3_length: 13
j_call: TRBJ2-7
v_call: TRBV7-2
cdr3_aa: CASSRYGGSEQYF
cdr3_nt: TGTGCCAGCAGCCGATACGGGGGCTCCGAGCAGTACTTC

d_call: TRBD2
clone_size: -
cdr3_length: 15
j_call: TRBJ2-1
v_call: TRBV11-2
cdr3_aa: CASSLSLAVYNEQFF
cdr3_nt: TGTGCCAGCAGCTTAAGTCTAGCGGTCTACAATGAGCAGTTCTTC